Below, one TCR beta chain is given with its context. It was around 10 milliliters of peripheral blood that were drawn from each donor. The authors isolated at least 7 million PBMCs per sample. These data come from a study of blood T cells in healthy people across ages. The CDR3 extends over 13 amino acids. V lost 0 bases to trimming and J lost 5 bases, with 6 bases between them. Germline CDR1 and CDR2: SGHTA and FQGNSA. Combining a sample-barcoded 5' primer with a J-beta primer mix, a second PCR ran for 7 to 11 cycles. From the 5' RACE reads, TCRdb called clonotypes with MiXCR, one entry per CDR3 protein. The sample contains around 790,000 distinct CDR3 sequences, under 55% of which appear only once.

The sample consisted of blood. The sequence came from a man aged 60 to 75 in good health. The rearrangement uses TRBV7-2 and TRBJ2-3; no firm D call. Here the CDR3 DNA reads TGTGCCAGCAGCTTAGCCTTAAAAGATACGCAGTATTTT. Protein: CASSLALKDTQYF.